A selection of T cell receptor beta chains follows, all from one sample in a study of sequential checkpoint blockade in melanoma. The method was immunoSEQ multiplex PCR; TCRdb's version includes in-frame clones alone and lacks a portion of them. In the table there are roughly 3,500 clones, more than 20% of which are singletons. This material consisted of tumor tissue (inferred from file names), taken from a patient given nivolumab and ipilimumab in sequence. The origin of the receptors is a human donor with melanoma. CDR3s include the opening cysteine and the closing phenylalanine or tryptophan. Not every row has a clone size; where given, it reads once, few, many or a size class.

J gene	V gene	clone size	CDR3 protein
TRBJ2-5	TRBV11-3	many	CASSLLPAAYQETQYF
TRBJ2-1	TRBV11-3	medium-sized	CASSLGSAGENEQFF
TRBJ2-7	TRBV29-1	.	CSVEDPGRTYEQYF
TRBJ1-5	TRBV28	.	CASRGTRAGAQPQHF
TRBJ2-3	TRBV28	.	CASSLKTTDTQYF
TRBJ2-1	TRBV11-3	.	CASSRLAGANNEQFF
TRBJ2-7	TRBV9	many	CASSEGLAGTYEQYF
TRBJ2-5	TRBV11-3	many	CASSLSILAGGGQETQYF
TRBJ2-2	TRBV6-8	.	CASSPTGVLAGELFF
TRBJ2-2	TRBV11-3	few	CASSSGVNTGELFF
TRBJ1-2	TRBV6-8	.	CASSPSTGGYGYTF
TRBJ2-3	TRBV18	.	CASSPTLEDTQYF
TRBJ2-7	TRBV6-8	.	CASTDRGNGEQYF
TRBJ2-5	TRBV6-8	.	CASSYNSQGTETQYF
TRBJ1-4	TRBV6-8	medium-sized	CASSRRTGDQEKLFF
TRBJ2-7	TRBV9	medium-sized	CASSVTQQGGRGEQYF
TRBJ2-3	TRBV6-8	few	CASSYAGLGTQYF
TRBJ2-5	TRBV6-8	few	CASSDALPGLAGYKETQYF
TRBJ2-7	TRBV19	large	CASSMQGSWEQYF
TRBJ2-3	TRBV6-8	.	CASSYSGFGGTDTQYF
TRBJ2-1	TRBV9	few	CASRSENNNEQFF
TRBJ1-2	TRBV9	large	CASSPLQGDAGYTF
TRBJ1-3	TRBV18	.	CASSPIMDASSGNTIYF
TRBJ1-4	TRBV11-3	medium-sized	CASSRLNSTGSRLEKLFF
TRBJ1-2	TRBV9	many	CASSVGARDSREGYTF
TRBJ2-2	TRBV11-3	few	CASSSRRQGSTGELFF
TRBJ2-1	TRBV9	few	CASSSGSSSYNEQFF
TRBJ2-3	TRBV5-1	.	CASSPDQGVLDTQYF
TRBJ1-4	TRBV11-3	.	CASLGGVKATNEKLFF
TRBJ1-3	TRBV28	few	CASNEHRDGGNTIYF
TRBJ2-3	TRBV11-3	many	CASSLFISGTATDTQYF
TRBJ2-7	TRBV11-3	many	CASSLEGTRGEQYF
TRBJ2-7	TRBV6-8	few	CASSSITSQQYF
TRBJ2-5	TRBV5-1	.	CASSFRQDGETQYF
TRBJ1-1	TRBV19	.	CASIQPGTLNTEAFF
TRBJ2-7	TRBV29-1	.	CSVRGEVYEQYF
TRBJ2-1	TRBV11-3	many	CASSLSNSGGAEQFF